The 4 T cell receptor beta chains given below trace back to one sample, sequenced in a study of blood T cell repertoires in COVID-19. Libraries were prepared by immunoSEQ multiplex PCR; TCRdb keeps only in-frame clonotypes and omits some of them. The sample lists fewer than 250,000 clones, roughly 80% occurring once. The sequenced sample consisted of PBMCs or T cells enriched from blood (not recorded which). All receptors derive from a man aged 60 to 75 who had recovered from COVID-19.

The CDR3 spells CASSQTGVGNTIYF. The CDR3 DNA follows: TGTGCCAGCAGCCAAACAGGGGTCGGAAACACCATATATTTT. The chain carries TRBV3-1 (or the pseudogene TRBV3-2) and TRBJ1-3; 7 bases line up with TRBD1. CDR1 is LGHDT, CDR2 YNNKEL, per germline (reference sequence). V shed 2 bases and J 4 bases; nucleotides not matched to a gene: 2. The CDR3 is made up of 14 amino acids.

The chain combines TRBV23-1 with TRBJ1-2; D is uncertain. TRBV23-1 is identified as an open reading frame with a role that is uncertain. There are 14 residues in the CDR3. Trimming took off 2 bases at V and 1 base at J, with 8 bases between the two ends. The CDR3 nucleotides are TGCGCCAGCAGTCAACAGACTCGTAACTATGGCTACACCTTC. Translated, it gives CASSQQTRNYGYTF.

V gene TRBV6-5 combines with J gene TRBJ2-2; D not resolved. V gave up 6 bases and J gave up 2 bases, with 7 bases separating them. This CDR3 has 13 residues. Germline-derived CDR1 and CDR2 are MNHEY and SVGAGI. CDR3 in amino acids: CASSPVNTGELFF. CDR3 sequence (DNA): TGTGCCAGCAGCCCCGTCAACACCGGGGAGCTGTTTTTT.

The V gene is TRBV6-5, the J gene TRBJ1-2; 7 bases fit TRBD1. V shed 4 bases and J 3 bases; nucleotides not matched to a gene: 8. CDR3 size: 15 residues. CDR1 is MNHEY, CDR2 SVGAGI, per germline. CDR3 in amino acids: CASSSIRTGDYGYTF. CDR3 DNA sequence: TGTGCCAGCAGTTCCATACGGACAGGCGACTATGGCTACACCTTC.